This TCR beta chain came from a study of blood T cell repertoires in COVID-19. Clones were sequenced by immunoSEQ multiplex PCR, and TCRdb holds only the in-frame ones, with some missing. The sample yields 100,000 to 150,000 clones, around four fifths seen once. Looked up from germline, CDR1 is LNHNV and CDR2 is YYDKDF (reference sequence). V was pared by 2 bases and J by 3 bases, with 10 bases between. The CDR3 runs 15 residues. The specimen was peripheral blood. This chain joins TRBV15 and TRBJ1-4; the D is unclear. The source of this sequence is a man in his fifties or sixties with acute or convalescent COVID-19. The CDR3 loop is CATSRTFGANEKLFF. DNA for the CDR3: TGTGCCACCAGCAGAACTTTCGGGGCTAATGAAAAACTGTTTTTT. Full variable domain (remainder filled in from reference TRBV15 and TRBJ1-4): DAMVIQNPRYQVTQFGKPVTLSCSQTLNHNVMYWYQQKSSQAPKLLFHYYDKDFNNEADTPDNFQSRRPNTSFCFLDIRSPGLGDTAMYLCATSRTFGANEKLFFGSGTQLSVL.